The clone carrying this T cell receptor beta chain came up once. As yet, its antigen is unknown. This sample is part of a study of cytomegalovirus exposure and HLA in healthy donors. Study information: Unique TCRs numbering roughly 85 million, obtained from HLA-typed donors, made up an early data release.

This cohort consisted of healthy bone marrow donors. Primers included in the PCR were 60 Vbeta and 13 Jbeta primers. Here immunoSEQ multiplex PCR was the method, and the copy in TCRdb shows in-frame clones only, minus some. Of around 100,000 clones detected, 82% appear once; the ten largest clones hold roughly 20%. The length of the CDR3 is 18 residues. Per the germline V gene, CDR1 is SEHNR and CDR2 is FQNEAQ (reference sequence). Study observations and caveats: Later work found most CMV-associated TCR beta chains apparently HLA-restricted. The productive fraction for most TCR beta V segments was about 87% or about 30% in an earlier analysis.

The rearrangement links TRBV7-9 to TRBJ2-5; 13 bases are a match to TRBD2. The TCR originated in a man aged 25 to 45 in good health and CMV-seropositive. The sequenced sample consisted of PBMCs. CDR3 nucleotides: TGTTCCTATAGTCCGACTAGCGGGGGGAGGCGAAAAAAAGAGACCCAGTACTTC. Translating gives CSYSPTSGGRRKKETQYF.